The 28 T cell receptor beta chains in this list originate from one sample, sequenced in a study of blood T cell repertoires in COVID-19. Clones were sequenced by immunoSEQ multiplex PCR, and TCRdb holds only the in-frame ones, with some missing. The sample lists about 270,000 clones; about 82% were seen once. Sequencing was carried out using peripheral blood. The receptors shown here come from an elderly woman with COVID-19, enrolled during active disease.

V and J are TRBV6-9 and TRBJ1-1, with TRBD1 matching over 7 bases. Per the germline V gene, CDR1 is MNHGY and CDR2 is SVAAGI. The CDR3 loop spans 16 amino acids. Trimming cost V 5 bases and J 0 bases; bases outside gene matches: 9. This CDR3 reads CASSETTGSLNTEAFF. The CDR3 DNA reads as TGTGCCAGCAGTGAAACGACAGGGTCGCTGAACACTGAAGCTTTCTTT.

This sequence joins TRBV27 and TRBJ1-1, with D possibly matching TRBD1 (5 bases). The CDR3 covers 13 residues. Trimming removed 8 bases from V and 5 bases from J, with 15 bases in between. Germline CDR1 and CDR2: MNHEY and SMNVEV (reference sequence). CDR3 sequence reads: CASRRWGDTEAFF. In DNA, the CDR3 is TGTGCCAGCCGCCGTTGGGGCGATACTGAAGCTTTCTTT.

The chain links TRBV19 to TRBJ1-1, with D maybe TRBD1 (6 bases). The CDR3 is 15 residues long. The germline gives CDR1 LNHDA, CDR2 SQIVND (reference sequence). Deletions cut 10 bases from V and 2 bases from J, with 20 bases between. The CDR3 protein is CATAWSGAGNTEAFF. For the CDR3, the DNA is TGTGCCACCGCGTGGTCAGGGGCTGGAAACACTGAAGCTTTCTTT.

The DNA of the CDR3 is TGTGCCAGTGACAGGGAATTTGATACGCAGTATTTT. Protein: CASDREFDTQYF. The chain links TRBV2 to TRBJ2-3; TRBD1 matches 7 bases. Germline-derived CDR1 and CDR2 are SNHLY and FYNNEI. V was pared by 9 bases and J by 6 bases, with 6 bases of the junction left unmatched. The CDR3 contains 12 residues.

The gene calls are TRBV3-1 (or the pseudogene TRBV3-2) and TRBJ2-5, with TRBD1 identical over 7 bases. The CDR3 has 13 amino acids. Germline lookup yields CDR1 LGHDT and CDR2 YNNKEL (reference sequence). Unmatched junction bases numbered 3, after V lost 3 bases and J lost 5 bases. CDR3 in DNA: TGTGCCAGCAGCCAGAGGGGGCTTGAGACCCAGTACTTC. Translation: CASSQRGLETQYF.

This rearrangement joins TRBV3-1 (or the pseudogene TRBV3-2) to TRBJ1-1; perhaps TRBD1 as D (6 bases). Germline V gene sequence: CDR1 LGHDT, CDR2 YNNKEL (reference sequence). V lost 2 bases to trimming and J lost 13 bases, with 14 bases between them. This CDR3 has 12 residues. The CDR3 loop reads CASSQTTGYGFF. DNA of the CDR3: TGTGCCAGCAGCCAAACTACAGGGTATGGTTTCTTT.

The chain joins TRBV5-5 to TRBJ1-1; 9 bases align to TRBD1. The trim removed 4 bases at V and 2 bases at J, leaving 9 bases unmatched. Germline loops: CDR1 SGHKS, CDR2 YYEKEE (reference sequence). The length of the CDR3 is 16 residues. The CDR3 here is CASSHGQGRLNTEAFF. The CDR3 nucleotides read TGTGCCAGCAGCCATGGACAGGGGCGACTAAACACTGAAGCTTTCTTT.

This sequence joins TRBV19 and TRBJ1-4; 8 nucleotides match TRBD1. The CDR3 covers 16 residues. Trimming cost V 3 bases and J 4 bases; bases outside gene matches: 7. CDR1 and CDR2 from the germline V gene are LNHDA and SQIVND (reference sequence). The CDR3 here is CASSIYQGASNEKLFF. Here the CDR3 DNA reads TGTGCCAGTAGTATTTACCAGGGGGCTAGTAATGAAAAACTGTTTTTT. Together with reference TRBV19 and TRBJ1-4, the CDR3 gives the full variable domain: DGGITQSPKYLFRKEGQNVTLSCEQNLNHDAMYWYRQDPGQGLRLIYYSQIVNDFQKGDIAEGYSVSREKKESFPLTVTSAQKNPTAFYLCASSIYQGASNEKLFFGSGTQLSVL.

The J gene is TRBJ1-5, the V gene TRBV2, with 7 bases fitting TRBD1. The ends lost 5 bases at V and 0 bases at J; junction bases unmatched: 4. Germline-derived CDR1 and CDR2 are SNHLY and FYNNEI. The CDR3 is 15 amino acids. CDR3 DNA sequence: TGTGCCAGCAGTAGAGACAGGGTTAGCAATCAGCCCCAGCATTTT. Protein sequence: CASSRDRVSNQPQHF. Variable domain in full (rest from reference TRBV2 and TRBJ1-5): EPEVTQTPSHQVTQMGQEVILRCVPISNHLYFYWYRQILGQKVEFLVSFYNNEISEKSEIFDDQFSVERPDGSNFTLKIRSTKLEDSAMYFCASSRDRVSNQPQHFGDGTRLSIL.

CDR3 in amino acids: CASSNRDRNTEAFF. CDR3 DNA sequence: TGTGCCAGTAGTAACCGGGACAGGAACACTGAAGCTTTCTTT. This rearrangement joins TRBV19 to TRBJ1-1, with TRBD1 matching over 7 bases. The CDR3 is made up of 14 amino acids. Germline V CDR1 and CDR2: LNHDA, SQIVND (reference sequence). Trimming removed 4 bases from V and 1 base from J; junction bases left unmatched: 3. The full variable domain, with the rest looked up from reference TRBV19 and TRBJ1-1, is DGGITQSPKYLFRKEGQNVTLSCEQNLNHDAMYWYRQDPGQGLRLIYYSQIVNDFQKGDIAEGYSVSREKKESFPLTVTSAQKNPTAFYLCASSNRDRNTEAFFGQGTRLTVV.

The CDR3 here is CASSIAGVSKDTQYF. The CDR3 region has the DNA TGTGCCAGTAGTATAGCGGGGGTTTCAAAAGATACGCAGTATTTT. The chain employs TRBV19 and TRBJ2-3, with D possibly being TRBD2 (6 bases). Trimming removed 1 base at V and 5 bases at J, with 13 bases between. This CDR3 region has 15 residues. The germline V gene has CDR1 LNHDA and CDR2 SQIVND (reference sequence).

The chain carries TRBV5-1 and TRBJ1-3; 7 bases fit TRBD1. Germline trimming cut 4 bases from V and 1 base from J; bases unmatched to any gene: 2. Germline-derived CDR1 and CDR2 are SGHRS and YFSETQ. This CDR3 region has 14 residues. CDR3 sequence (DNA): TGCGCCAGCAGCCAGGGGGGTTCTGGAAACACCATATATTTT. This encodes CASSQGGSGNTIYF.

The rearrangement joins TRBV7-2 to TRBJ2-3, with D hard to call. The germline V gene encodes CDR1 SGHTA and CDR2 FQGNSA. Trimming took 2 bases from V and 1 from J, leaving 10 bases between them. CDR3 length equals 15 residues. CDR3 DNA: TGTGCCAGCAGCTTACTCCCACGGGGCACAGATACGCAGTATTTT. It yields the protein CASSLLPRGTDTQYF.

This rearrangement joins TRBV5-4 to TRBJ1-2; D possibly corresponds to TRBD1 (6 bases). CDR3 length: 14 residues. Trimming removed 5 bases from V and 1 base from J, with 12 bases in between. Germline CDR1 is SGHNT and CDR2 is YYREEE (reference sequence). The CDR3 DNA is TGTGCCAGCAGTAGGACAGCAGATAACTATGGCTACACCTTC. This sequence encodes CASSRTADNYGYTF.

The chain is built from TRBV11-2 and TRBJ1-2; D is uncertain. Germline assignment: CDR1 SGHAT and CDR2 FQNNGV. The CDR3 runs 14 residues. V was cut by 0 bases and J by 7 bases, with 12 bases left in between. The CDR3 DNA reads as TGTGCCAGCAGCTTAGACGTACAGAAGAGTGGCTACACCTTC. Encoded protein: CASSLDVQKSGYTF. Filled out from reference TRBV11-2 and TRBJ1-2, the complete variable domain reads EAGVAQSPRYKIIEKRQSVAFWCNPISGHATLYWYQQILGQGPKLLIQFQNNGVVDDSQLPKDRFSAERLKGVDSTLKIQPAKLEDSAVYLCASSLDVQKSGYTFGSGTRLTVV.

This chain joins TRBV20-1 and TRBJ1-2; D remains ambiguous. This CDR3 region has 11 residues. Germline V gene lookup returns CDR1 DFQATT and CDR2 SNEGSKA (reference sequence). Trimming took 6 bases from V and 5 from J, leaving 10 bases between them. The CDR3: CSAVRAYGYTF. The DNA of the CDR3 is TGCAGTGCCGTTAGAGCGTATGGCTACACCTTC.

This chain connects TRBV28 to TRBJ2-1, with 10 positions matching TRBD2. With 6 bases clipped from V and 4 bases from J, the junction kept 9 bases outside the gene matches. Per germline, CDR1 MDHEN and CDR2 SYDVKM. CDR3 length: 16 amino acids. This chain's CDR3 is CASSLLGAGGYNEQFF. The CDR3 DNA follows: TGTGCCAGCAGCCTCCTAGGAGCGGGGGGGTACAATGAGCAGTTCTTC.

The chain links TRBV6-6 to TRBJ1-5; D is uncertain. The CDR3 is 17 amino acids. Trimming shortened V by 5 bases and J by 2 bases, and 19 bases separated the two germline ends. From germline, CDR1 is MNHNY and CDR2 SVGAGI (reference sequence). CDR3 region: CASSPDMISMGNQPQHF. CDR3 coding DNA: TGTGCCAGCAGTCCAGATATGATTTCCATGGGCAATCAGCCCCAGCATTTT.

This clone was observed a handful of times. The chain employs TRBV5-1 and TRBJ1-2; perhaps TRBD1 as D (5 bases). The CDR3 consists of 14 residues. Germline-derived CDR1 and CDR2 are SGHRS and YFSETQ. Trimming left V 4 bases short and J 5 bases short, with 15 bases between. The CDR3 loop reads CASSRIRGNYGYTF. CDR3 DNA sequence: TGCGCCAGCAGCCGCATCCGGGGGAATTATGGCTACACCTTC.

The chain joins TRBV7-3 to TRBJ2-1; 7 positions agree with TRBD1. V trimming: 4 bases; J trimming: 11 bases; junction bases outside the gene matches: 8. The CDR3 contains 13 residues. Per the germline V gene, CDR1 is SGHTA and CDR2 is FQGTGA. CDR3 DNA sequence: TGTGCCAGCAGCTATGGACAGGCCAGCCAGCAGTTCTTC. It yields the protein CASSYGQASQQFF.

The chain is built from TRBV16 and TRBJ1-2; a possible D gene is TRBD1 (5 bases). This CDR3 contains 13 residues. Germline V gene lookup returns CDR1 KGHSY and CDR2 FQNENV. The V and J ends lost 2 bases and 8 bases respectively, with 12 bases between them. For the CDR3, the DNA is TGTGCCAGCAGCCAACAGGGCGAATACGGCTACACCTTC. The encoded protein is CASSQQGEYGYTF.

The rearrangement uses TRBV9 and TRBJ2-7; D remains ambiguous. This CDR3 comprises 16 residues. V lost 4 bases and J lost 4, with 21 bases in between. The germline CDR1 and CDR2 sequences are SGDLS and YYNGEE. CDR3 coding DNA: TGTGCCAGCAGCATAACGCCGGCGGCGGATGGATACGAGCAGTACTTC. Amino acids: CASSITPAADGYEQYF.

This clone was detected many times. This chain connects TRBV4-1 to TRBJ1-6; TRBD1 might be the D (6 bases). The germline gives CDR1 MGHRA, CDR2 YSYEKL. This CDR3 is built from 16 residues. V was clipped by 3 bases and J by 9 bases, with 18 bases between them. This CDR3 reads CASSHSLTRGPSPLHF. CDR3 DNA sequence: TGCGCCAGCAGCCACTCCCTAACCAGGGGTCCTTCACCCCTCCACTTT.

The CDR3 DNA is TGTGCCAGCAGCCCTTGGACAGGGAGGGAGACTGAAGCTTTCTTT. As protein: CASSPWTGRETEAFF. The rearrangement links TRBV11-2 to TRBJ1-1; 8 bases map to TRBD1. This CDR3 contains 15 residues. In germline, CDR1 is SGHAT, CDR2 FQNNGV. Unmatched junction bases numbered 10, after V lost 5 bases and J lost 5 bases.

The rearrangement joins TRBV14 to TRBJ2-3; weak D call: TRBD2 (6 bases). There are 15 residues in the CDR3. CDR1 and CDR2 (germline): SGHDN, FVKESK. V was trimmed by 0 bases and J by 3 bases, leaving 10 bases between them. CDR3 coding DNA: TGTGCCAGCAGCCAAGAGGCGGGGTATACAGATACGCAGTATTTT. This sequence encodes CASSQEAGYTDTQYF.

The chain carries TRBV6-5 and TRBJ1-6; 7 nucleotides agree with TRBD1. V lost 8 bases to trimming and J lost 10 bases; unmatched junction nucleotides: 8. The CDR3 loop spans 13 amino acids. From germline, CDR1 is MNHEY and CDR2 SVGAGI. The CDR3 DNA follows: TGTGCCAGCGCCCGACAGGGTATATCACCCCTCCACTTT. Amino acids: CASARQGISPLHF.

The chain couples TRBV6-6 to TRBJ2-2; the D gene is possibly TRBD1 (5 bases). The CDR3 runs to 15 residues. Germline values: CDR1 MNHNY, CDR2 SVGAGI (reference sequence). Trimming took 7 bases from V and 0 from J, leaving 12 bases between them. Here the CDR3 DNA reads TGTGCCAGCAATCACAGGAACGCGAACACCGGGGAGCTGTTTTTT. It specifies CASNHRNANTGELFF.

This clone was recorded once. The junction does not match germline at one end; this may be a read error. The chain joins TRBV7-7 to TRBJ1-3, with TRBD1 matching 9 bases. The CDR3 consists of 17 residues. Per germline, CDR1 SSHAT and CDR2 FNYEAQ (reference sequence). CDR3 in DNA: TGTGCTAGCAGTTCCGGGACAGGGACCTCTTGGGGAAACACCATATATTTT. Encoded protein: CASSSGTGTSWGNTIYF.